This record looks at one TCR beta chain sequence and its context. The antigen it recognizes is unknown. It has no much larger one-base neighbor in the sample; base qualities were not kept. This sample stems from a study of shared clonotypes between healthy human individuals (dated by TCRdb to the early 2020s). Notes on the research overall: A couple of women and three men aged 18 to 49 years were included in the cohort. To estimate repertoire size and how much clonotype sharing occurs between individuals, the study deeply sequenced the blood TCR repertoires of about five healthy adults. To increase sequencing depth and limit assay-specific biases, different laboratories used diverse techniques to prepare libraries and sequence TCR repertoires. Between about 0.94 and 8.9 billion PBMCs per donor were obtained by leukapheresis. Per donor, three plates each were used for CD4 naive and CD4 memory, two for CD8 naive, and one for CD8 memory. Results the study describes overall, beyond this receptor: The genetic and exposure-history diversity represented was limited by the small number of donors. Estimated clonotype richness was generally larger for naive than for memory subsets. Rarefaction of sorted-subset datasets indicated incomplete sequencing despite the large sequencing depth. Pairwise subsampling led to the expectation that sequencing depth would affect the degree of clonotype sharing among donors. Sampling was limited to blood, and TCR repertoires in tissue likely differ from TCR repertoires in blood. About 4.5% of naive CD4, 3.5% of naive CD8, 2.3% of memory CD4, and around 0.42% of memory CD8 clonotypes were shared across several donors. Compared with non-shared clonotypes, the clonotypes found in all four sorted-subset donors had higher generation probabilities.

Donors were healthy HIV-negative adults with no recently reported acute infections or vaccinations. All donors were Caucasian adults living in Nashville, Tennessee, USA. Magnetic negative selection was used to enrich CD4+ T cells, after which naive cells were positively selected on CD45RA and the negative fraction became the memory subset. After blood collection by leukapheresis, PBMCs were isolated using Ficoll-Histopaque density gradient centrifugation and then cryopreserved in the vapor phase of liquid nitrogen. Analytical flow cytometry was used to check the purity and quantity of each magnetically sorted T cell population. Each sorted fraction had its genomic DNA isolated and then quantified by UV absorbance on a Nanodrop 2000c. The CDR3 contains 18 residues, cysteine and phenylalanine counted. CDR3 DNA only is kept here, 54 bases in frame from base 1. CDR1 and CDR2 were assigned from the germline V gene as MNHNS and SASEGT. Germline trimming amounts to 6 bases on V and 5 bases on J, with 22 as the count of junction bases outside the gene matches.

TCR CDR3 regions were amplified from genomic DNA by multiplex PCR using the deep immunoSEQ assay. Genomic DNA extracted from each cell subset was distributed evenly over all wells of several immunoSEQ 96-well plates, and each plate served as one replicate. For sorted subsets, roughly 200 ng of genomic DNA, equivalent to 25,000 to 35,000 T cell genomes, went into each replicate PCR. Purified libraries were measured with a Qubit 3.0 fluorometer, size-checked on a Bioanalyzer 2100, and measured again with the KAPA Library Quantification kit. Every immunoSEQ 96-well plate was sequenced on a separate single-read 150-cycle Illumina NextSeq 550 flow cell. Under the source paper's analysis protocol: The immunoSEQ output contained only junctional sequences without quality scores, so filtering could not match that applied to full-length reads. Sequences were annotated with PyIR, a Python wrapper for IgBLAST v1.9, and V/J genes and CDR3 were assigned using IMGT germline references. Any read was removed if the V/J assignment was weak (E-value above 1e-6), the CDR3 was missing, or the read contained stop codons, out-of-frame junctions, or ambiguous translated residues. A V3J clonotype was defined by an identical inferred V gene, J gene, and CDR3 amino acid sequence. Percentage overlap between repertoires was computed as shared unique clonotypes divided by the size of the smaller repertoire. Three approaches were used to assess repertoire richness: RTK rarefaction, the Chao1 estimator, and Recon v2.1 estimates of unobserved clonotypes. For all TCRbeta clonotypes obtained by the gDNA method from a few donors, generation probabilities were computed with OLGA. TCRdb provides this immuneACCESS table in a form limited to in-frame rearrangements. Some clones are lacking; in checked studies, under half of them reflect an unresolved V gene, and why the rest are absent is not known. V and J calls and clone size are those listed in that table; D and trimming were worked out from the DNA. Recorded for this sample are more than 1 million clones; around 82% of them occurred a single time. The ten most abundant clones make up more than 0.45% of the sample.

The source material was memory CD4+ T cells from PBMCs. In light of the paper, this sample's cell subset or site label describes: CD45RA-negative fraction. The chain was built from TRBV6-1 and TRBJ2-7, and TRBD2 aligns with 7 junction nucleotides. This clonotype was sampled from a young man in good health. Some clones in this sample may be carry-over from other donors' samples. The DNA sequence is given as TGTGCCAGCAGCGAAATCGGGAATCGTGCGGGAGCTCGCCACGAGCAGTACTTC. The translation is CASSEIGNRAGARHEQYF.